These 32 T cell receptor beta chains were all obtained from the same sample, sequenced in a study of T cell clonotyping in hematopoietic cell transplantation. TCRdb's copy holds only in-frame clones and misses some; the assay was immunoSEQ multiplex PCR. The sample yields 65,000 to 80,000 clones, about 96% seen once. As to time point: recipient sample about 28 days before transplant, after cytoreduction. The source material was peripheral blood mononuclear cells, sampled before stem cell transplant. The receptors derive from a woman aged 45-59 years with acute myeloid leukemia. Some clones in this sample may be carry-over from other donors' samples.

The J gene is TRBJ1-1, the V gene TRBV5-1; D gene ambiguous. Looked up from germline, CDR1 is SGHRS and CDR2 is YFSETQ. This CDR3 region has 11 residues. The germline V and J ends were trimmed by 7 bases and 6 bases, with 10 bases remaining between them. DNA for the CDR3: TGCGCCAGCGGGAGGAGCCCTGAAGCTTTCTTT. Amino acid sequence: CASGRSPEAFF.

The table lists this clone with a few counts. The chain has TRBV11-2 and TRBJ2-3; no firm D call. CDR1 and CDR2 from the germline V gene are SGHAT and FQNNGV. The length of the CDR3 is 14 residues. V was trimmed by 3 bases and J by 3 bases, leaving 10 bases between them. The CDR3 loop is CASSFRQITDTQYF. CDR3 coding DNA: TGTGCCAGCAGCTTTCGGCAGATAACAGATACGCAGTATTTT.

This clone has a single count. The CDR3 sequence: CASSSTSGAYEQYF. The CDR3 coding sequence is TGTGCCAGCAGCTCCACTTCCGGGGCTTACGAGCAGTACTTC. The chain recombines TRBV11-2 with TRBJ2-7; either TRBD1 or TRBD2 may fit D (5 bases each). V lost 4 bases and J lost 4, with 14 bases in between. The CDR3 length is 14 residues. Germline V CDR1 and CDR2: SGHAT, FQNNGV.

This sequence joins TRBV25-1 and TRBJ2-7; D is tentatively TRBD1 or TRBD2 (7 bases each). Trimming pared 2 bases from V and 9 bases from J, leaving 11 bases between. This CDR3 is 12 amino acids long. CDR1 is MGHDK, CDR2 SYGVNS, per germline. The CDR3 bases are TGTGCCAGCAGTGAACAGGGGGGGGTGCAGTACTTC. Encoded protein: CASSEQGGVQYF.

The chain has TRBV28 and TRBJ1-2; D is possibly TRBD1 (6 bases). Germline V gene data show CDR1 as MDHEN and CDR2 as SYDVKM. Deletions cut 3 bases from V and 6 bases from J, with 20 bases between. The CDR3 is 16 amino acids. CDR3 sequence: CASSFFAALSGDGYTF. The CDR3 DNA reads as TGTGCCAGCAGTTTTTTTGCGGCCTTGTCAGGGGATGGCTACACCTTC.

The genes are TRBV6-5 and TRBJ2-3, with D possibly being TRBD1 (5 bases). The V end was cut by 6 bases, the J end by 3 bases, with 13 bases between. The CDR3 is 14 amino acids. Germline CDR1 MNHEY, CDR2 SVGAGI. CDR3 residues: CASRSGIRTDTQYF. CDR3 DNA: TGTGCCAGCAGGTCAGGGATACGGACAGATACGCAGTATTTT.

The chain uses TRBV10-2 and TRBJ2-5; 11 bases map to TRBD2. CDR1 is WSHSY, CDR2 SAAADI, per germline. The CDR3 runs 15 residues. V gave up 4 bases and J gave up 5 bases; unmatched junction bases: 6. CDR3 bases: TGCGCCAGCAGTGTAGCGGGAGGGCCTCAGGAGACCCAGTACTTC. Protein product: CASSVAGGPQETQYF.

The chain uses TRBV6-5 and TRBJ2-7; D is perhaps TRBD2 (5 bases). Trimming left V 2 bases short and J 4 bases short, with 15 bases between. The CDR3 has 15 residues. Per the germline V gene, CDR1 is MNHEY and CDR2 is SVGAGI. The CDR3 region is CASSYSPSLGYEQYF. CDR3 bases: TGTGCCAGCAGTTACAGCCCTAGCTTGGGTTACGAGCAGTACTTC.

The table lists this clone with a count of one. The V gene is TRBV6-1, the J gene TRBJ1-2; D not resolved. V was cut by 2 bases and J by 4 bases, with 8 bases left in between. Germline V CDR1 and CDR2: MNHNS, SASEGT. This CDR3 comprises 13 residues. This CDR3 reads CASSESAPYGYTF. CDR3 coding DNA: TGTGCCAGCAGTGAATCAGCGCCCTATGGCTACACCTTC.

V gene TRBV5-6 combines with J gene TRBJ2-1; 8 nucleotides match TRBD2. CDR3 length equals 15 residues. The J segment lost 7 bases and the V segment lost 4 bases, leaving 10 bases of the junction unmatched. Germline assignment: CDR1 SGHDT and CDR2 YYEEEE. The CDR3 DNA sequence: TGTGCCAGCAGCCCGTCCCCGGGGGGGAGAAATGAGCAGTTCTTC. The encoded protein is CASSPSPGGRNEQFF. Combining the CDR3 with reference TRBV5-6 and TRBJ2-1 gives the whole variable domain DAGVTQSPTHLIKTRGQQVTLRCSPKSGHDTVSWYQQALGQGPQFIFQYYEEEERQRGNFPDRFSGHQFPNYSSELNVNALLLGDSALYLCASSPSPGGRNEQFFGPGTRLTVL.

The chain couples TRBV9 to TRBJ2-1; possible D gene TRBD2, 5 bases. Germline V CDR1 and CDR2: SGDLS, YYNGEE. CDR3 length: 15 residues. Between the trimmed V and J ends, which lost 7 bases and 4 bases, there was a span of 18 bases. The CDR3: CASGDSAVTYNEQFF. DNA for the CDR3: TGTGCCAGCGGCGACTCAGCGGTGACTTACAATGAGCAGTTCTTC.

The chain joins TRBV5-1 to TRBJ2-2; tentatively, D is TRBD2 (5 bases). CDR3 size: 14 residues. V lost 4 bases and J lost 1, with 8 bases in between. Looked up from germline, CDR1 is SGHRS and CDR2 is YFSETQ. Here the CDR3 reads CASSESGNTGELFF. The CDR3 DNA is TGCGCCAGCAGCGAAAGCGGGAACACCGGGGAGCTGTTTTTT.

This chain uses TRBV11-2 with TRBJ2-7; TRBD2 is a possible D gene (6 bases). The CDR3 is 14 amino acids. Germline values: CDR1 SGHAT, CDR2 FQNNGV. V lost 4 bases, J lost 7 bases, and 17 bases lay in between. Here the CDR3 DNA reads TGTGCCAGCAGCTCAACCTGGGACTCTTGGGAGCAGTACTTC. Its protein product is CASSSTWDSWEQYF.

The genes are TRBV6-5 and TRBJ2-7, with TRBD2 as a possible D gene (5 bases). CDR3 length equals 15 residues. Trimming removed 0 bases from V and 7 bases from J, with 16 bases in between. Germline assignment: CDR1 MNHEY and CDR2 SVGAGI. Written as DNA, the CDR3 is TGTGCCAGCAGTTACTCACGGCCCAGTTCGGGGGAGCAGTACTTC. It codes for CASSYSRPSSGEQYF.

V gene TRBV11-2 combines with J gene TRBJ2-3, with 7 bases that match TRBD1. CDR1 is SGHAT and CDR2 is FQNNGV in the germline V gene. With V trimmed by 6 bases and J by 4 bases, 13 bases remained unmatched. The CDR3 is made up of 16 amino acids. The CDR3 coding sequence is TGTGCCAGCAGACATTGGACAGGTCGGTTCGCAGATACGCAGTATTTT. This translates into CASRHWTGRFADTQYF.

The chain carries TRBV19 and TRBJ2-7; D is unresolved. The CDR3 has 16 residues. Per germline, CDR1 LNHDA and CDR2 SQIVND (reference sequence). V was clipped by 6 bases and J by 0 bases, with 18 bases between them. Here the CDR3 reads CASSRTFGVSSYEQYF. The CDR3 DNA sequence: TGTGCCAGTAGCAGGACCTTCGGCGTTAGCTCCTACGAGCAGTACTTC. The full variable domain, in which reference TRBV19 and TRBJ2-7 provide the parts outside the CDR3, is DGGITQSPKYLFRKEGQNVTLSCEQNLNHDAMYWYRQDPGQGLRLIYYSQIVNDFQKGDIAEGYSVSREKKESFPLTVTSAQKNPTAFYLCASSRTFGVSSYEQYFGPGTRLTVT.

This rearrangement joins TRBV5-1 to TRBJ1-3; possibly TRBD1 for D (5 bases). Germline V gene data show CDR1 as SGHRS and CDR2 as YFSETQ. Trimming pared 0 bases from V and 1 base from J, leaving 5 bases between. This CDR3 contains 14 residues. The CDR3 loop is CASSLAGSGNTIYF. The CDR3 DNA follows: TGCGCCAGCAGCTTGGCAGGGTCTGGAAACACCATATATTTT.

V is TRBV10-1 and J is TRBJ1-2, with no clear D. This CDR3 region has 14 residues. Germline V gene data show CDR1 as WNHNN and CDR2 as SYGVQD (reference sequence). V lost 2 bases, J lost 7 bases, and 14 bases lay in between. CDR3 in DNA: TGCGCCAGCAGTGAGACCCAGAGGAGCGCTGGCTACACCTTC. This encodes CASSETQRSAGYTF.

This chain connects TRBV30 to TRBJ2-1; 12 bases align to TRBD2. The length of the CDR3 is 14 residues. Per germline, CDR1 GTSNPN and CDR2 SVGIG (reference sequence). Trimming cost V 0 bases and J 7 bases; bases outside gene matches: 1. CDR3: CAWSVGLAGNEQFF. CDR3 sequence (DNA): TGTGCCTGGAGTGTTGGACTAGCGGGAAATGAGCAGTTCTTC.

This clone has just one count. J is TRBJ2-5 and V is TRBV5-1, with D perhaps matching TRBD2 (6 bases). Germline V gene data show CDR1 as SGHRS and CDR2 as YFSETQ. The V end lost 3 bases, the J end lost 2 bases, and 20 bases lay between the germline ends. This CDR3 has 17 amino acids. The CDR3 region is CASSYGLPARGQETQYF. For the CDR3, the DNA is TGCGCCAGCAGCTACGGACTACCGGCTCGGGGGCAAGAGACCCAGTACTTC.

The CDR3 here is CASRYDTNTGELFF. CDR3 in DNA: TGTGCCAGCAGGTACGACACCAACACCGGGGAGCTGTTTTTT. The J gene is TRBJ2-2, the V gene TRBV25-1; D remains unclear. Between the trimmed V and J ends, which lost 6 bases and 2 bases, there was a span of 10 bases. Germline V gene sequence: CDR1 MGHDK, CDR2 SYGVNS. CDR3 length: 14 amino acids. Together with reference TRBV25-1 and TRBJ2-2, the CDR3 gives the full variable domain: EADIYQTPRYLVIGTGKKITLECSQTMGHDKMYWYQQDPGMELHLIHYSYGVNSTEKGDLSSESTVSRIRTEHFPLTLESARPSHTSQYLCASRYDTNTGELFFGEGSRLTVL.

CDR3: CASKRPDLSYEQYF. The CDR3 coding sequence is TGCGCCAGCAAACGCCCGGACCTCTCCTACGAGCAGTACTTC. V and J are TRBV10-2 and TRBJ2-7; D is ambiguous. Germline CDR1 reads WSHSY; CDR2 reads SAAADI. Between the trimmed V and J ends, which lost 7 bases and 0 bases, there was a span of 13 bases. This CDR3 contains 14 residues.

This chain links TRBV1 with TRBJ1-1. TRBV1 constitutes a pseudogene. This CDR3 comprises 14 residues. The CDR3 sequence: CTSSGKGMNTEAFF. The CDR3, as DNA: TGCACCAGCAGCGGTAAGGGAATGAACACTGAAGCTTTCTTT.

V and J are TRBV11-3 and TRBJ2-4; D may be TRBD2 (6 bases). V lost 1 base, J lost 2 bases, and 12 bases lay in between. Looked up from germline, CDR1 is SGHNT and CDR2 is YENEEA. CDR3 length: 16 amino acids. The DNA for the CDR3 is TGTGCCAGCAGCTTAGTGGAGGGAGGAACCAAAAACATTCAGTACTTC. Its translation: CASSLVEGGTKNIQYF. Using reference TRBV11-3 and TRBJ2-4 for the parts outside the CDR3, the full variable domain is EAGVVQSPRYKIIEKKQPVAFWCNPISGHNTLYWYLQNLGQGPELLIRYENEEAVDDSQLPKDRFSAERLKGVDSTLKIQPAELGDSAVYLCASSLVEGGTKNIQYFGAGTRLSVL.

Notes on this clone: Other DNA sequences in this specimen translate into the identical CDR3. This chain joins TRBV7-9 and TRBJ1-5; 7 positions match TRBD1. V was pared by 3 bases and J by 7 bases, with 3 bases of the junction left unmatched. The CDR3 is 13 amino acids. CDR1 SEHNR and CDR2 FQNEAQ come from the germline V gene (reference sequence). CDR3 sequence reads: CASSLQGDQPQHF. The CDR3 region has the DNA TGTGCCAGCAGCTTGCAGGGGGACCAGCCCCAGCATTTT.

V usage is TRBV6-4 and J usage is TRBJ2-5; no clear D. Between the trimmed V and J ends, which lost 2 bases and 0 bases, there was a span of 4 bases. The germline V gene has CDR1 MRHNA and CDR2 SNTAGT. The CDR3 runs 13 residues. CDR3 loop: CASSDGDQETQYF. CDR3 DNA sequence: TGTGCCAGCAGTGACGGGGACCAAGAGACCCAGTACTTC.

The chain carries TRBV27 and TRBJ2-7; TRBD1 aligns across 9 bases. V lost 4 bases to trimming and J lost 4 bases; unmatched junction nucleotides: 2. CDR3 length equals 13 residues. Germline assignment: CDR1 MNHEY and CDR2 SMNVEV (reference sequence). The CDR3 region has the DNA TGTGCCAGCAGTTCGGGGACAGGGTACGAGCAGTACTTC. Translating gives CASSSGTGYEQYF.

This chain links TRBV15 with TRBJ1-3; 7 nucleotides align to TRBD1. Trimming took 7 bases from V and 9 from J; bases not matched to a gene: 15. CDR3 length equals 15 residues. Germline values: CDR1 LNHNV, CDR2 YYDKDF (reference sequence). The CDR3 DNA sequence: TGTGCCACCACCCCCGGGGACAGCAGAGGGGGCACCATATATTTT. Translating it yields CATTPGDSRGGTIYF.

This chain links TRBV30 with TRBJ2-3, with 9 positions matching TRBD1. V shed 5 bases, J shed 0 bases, and the junction held 6 bases outside the gene matches. The V gene's germline CDR1 is GTSNPN and CDR2 SVGIG (reference sequence). CDR3 length equals 15 residues. CDR3: CAWSTGTGSTDTQYF. CDR3 in DNA: TGTGCCTGGTCCACCGGGACAGGGAGCACAGATACGCAGTATTTT.

This chain links TRBV7-8 with TRBJ2-7; 8 positions agree with TRBD1. V lost 3 bases to trimming and J lost 2 bases; unmatched junction nucleotides: 6. The CDR3 has 15 residues. Per the germline V gene, CDR1 is SGHVS and CDR2 is FQNEAQ. CDR3 nucleotide sequence: TGTGCCAGCAGCTTGTCTGGACAGGGCACCTACGAGCAGTACTTC. Amino acid sequence: CASSLSGQGTYEQYF. Together with reference TRBV7-8 and TRBJ2-7, the CDR3 gives the full variable domain: GAGVSQSPRYKVAKRGQDVALRCDPISGHVSLFWYQQALGQGPEFLTYFQNEAQLDKSGLPSDRFFAERPEGSVSTLKIQRTQQEDSAVYLCASSLSGQGTYEQYFGPGTRLTVT.

The chain couples TRBV7-3 to TRBJ2-1; the match to TRBD2 covers 11 bases. Losses at the gene ends were 1 base for V and 4 bases for J; bases not matched to a gene: 3. This CDR3 comprises 16 residues. Germline values: CDR1 SGHTA, CDR2 FQGTGA. This CDR3 reads CASSLIAGGIYNEQFF. As DNA, the CDR3 is TGTGCCAGCAGCTTAATAGCGGGGGGGATTTACAATGAGCAGTTCTTC.

The chain recombines TRBV7-9 with TRBJ2-5; 7 bases align to TRBD2. This CDR3 comprises 17 residues. V lost 2 bases to trimming and J lost 5 bases; unmatched junction nucleotides: 14. Germline-derived CDR1 and CDR2 are SEHNR and FQNEAQ (reference sequence). In DNA form, the CDR3 reads TGTGCCAGCAGCTTAATACTTGTCCGGGAGGCTAGCGAGACCCAGTACTTC. Translating it yields CASSLILVREASETQYF. Full variable domain (rest looked up from reference TRBV7-9 and TRBJ2-5): DTGVSQNPRHKITKRGQNVTFRCDPISEHNRLYWYRQTLGQGPEFLTYFQNEAQLEKSRLLSDRFSAERPKGSFSTLEIQRTEQGDSAMYLCASSLILVREASETQYFGPGTRLLVL.